The clone carrying this TCR beta chain was picked up many times. What it binds is unknown. This entry is derived from a study of regulatory T cells in long-lasting Graves disease. The sample's time point: persistent/refractory GD, antithyroid drugs over 5 years with positive TRAb. The TCR library was made from RNA that had been extracted from PBMCs in TRIzol. Graves' disease diagnosis followed American Thyroid Association guidelines. Nine milliliters of peripheral blood were taken and placed in EDTA tubes. In germline, CDR1 is SGHKS, CDR2 YYEKEE (reference sequence). With 0 bases removed from V and 4 bases from J, the gap between germline ends came to 11 bases. The CDR3 runs 14 residues. Combining iRepertoire HTBI primers with Arm-PCR of CDR3 regions, the authors built TCR beta libraries. TCRdb called the multiplex PCR reads again in MiXCR, with one record for every CDR3 protein. The sample has a few hundred thousand distinct CDR3 sequences; approximately 23% are singletons.

Study-wide points: Relative to new patients (roughly 950), persistent patients exhibited greater sharing of public clonotypes (about 3,000).

This specimen consisted of peripheral blood mononuclear cells (PBMCs), obtained when the disease was refractory, from a patient treated with antithyroid drugs. J is TRBJ2-7 and V is TRBV5-5, with D possibly called TRBD1 or TRBD2 (5 bases each). This sequence was found in a middle-aged woman with Graves disease. The CDR3 sequence: CASSLGDRGYEQYF. CDR3 DNA: TGTGCCAGCAGCTTGGGGGACCGAGGATACGAGCAGTACTTC.